The rows below give T cell receptor beta chains drawn from one sample of a study of blood T cell repertoires in COVID-19. Repertoires were generated with immunoSEQ multiplex PCR, while TCRdb's copy carries only in-frame clones and drops some. The repertoire includes approximately 120,000 clones, 84% of them detected once, and 6% to 7% sits in the top ten. The sequenced material came from peripheral blood. All receptors come from a woman between 50 and 59 years old with acute or convalescent COVID-19. Each CDR3 is given with its conserved first and last residue. The D gene is left open where the match is weak. Clone size is given for some rows only: seen once, a few or many times, or a class if the clone is expanded.

j_call: TRBJ2-3; v_call: TRBV19; d_call: -; clone_size: -; cdr3_nt: TGTGCCAGTCGGAGCCGGGACACCACAGATACGCAGTATTTT; cdr3_aa: CASRSRDTTDTQYF
j_call: TRBJ2-1; v_call: TRBV3-1/TRBV3-2; d_call: -; clone_size: -; cdr3_nt: TGTGCCAGCAGCGGGTGGTCGGGGGAGAAATACAATGAGCAGTTCTTC; cdr3_aa: CASSGWSGEKYNEQFF
j_call: TRBJ1-2; v_call: TRBV18; d_call: TRBD1; clone_size: -; cdr3_nt: TGTGCCAGCTCACCTATGACAGGGCAGGGCTACACCTTC; cdr3_aa: CASSPMTGQGYTF
j_call: TRBJ1-4; v_call: TRBV5-1; d_call: -; clone_size: -; cdr3_nt: TGCGCCAGCAGCTCACATTTAACAGGGTCAACTAATGAAAAACTGTTTTTT; cdr3_aa: CASSSHLTGSTNEKLFF
j_call: TRBJ1-5; v_call: TRBV4-1; d_call: TRBD1; clone_size: -; cdr3_nt: TGCGCCAGCAGCCAAGATCTGGGACAGGGGAATCAGCCCCAGCATTTT; cdr3_aa: CASSQDLGQGNQPQHF
j_call: TRBJ1-2; v_call: TRBV10-1; d_call: -; clone_size: -; cdr3_nt: TGCGCCAGCTCGGGGAACAGCCTCTATGGCTACACCTTC; cdr3_aa: CASSGNSLYGYTF
j_call: TRBJ1-6; v_call: TRBV12-3/TRBV12-4; d_call: -; clone_size: -; cdr3_nt: TGTGCCAGCAGTTTCTCCAGAAATTCACCCCTCCACTTT; cdr3_aa: CASSFSRNSPLHF
j_call: TRBJ1-2; v_call: TRBV7-8; d_call: -; clone_size: -; cdr3_nt: TGTGCCAGCAGCTTGCCGGACTATGGCTACACCTTC; cdr3_aa: CASSLPDYGYTF
j_call: TRBJ1-2; v_call: TRBV11-3; d_call: -; clone_size: -; cdr3_nt: TGTGCCAGCAGCTTAGGGGCAGGAAACAACTATGGCTACACCTTC; cdr3_aa: CASSLGAGNNYGYTF
j_call: TRBJ1-3; v_call: TRBV5-1; d_call: -; clone_size: -; cdr3_nt: TGCGCCAGCAGAGAGCAGGGCTCTGGAAACACCATATATTTT; cdr3_aa: CASREQGSGNTIYF
j_call: TRBJ1-1; v_call: TRBV7-9; d_call: -; clone_size: -; cdr3_nt: TGTGCCAGCAGCGACCCCTATGGGCAGAACACTGAAGCTTTCTTT; cdr3_aa: CASSDPYGQNTEAFF
j_call: TRBJ1-1; v_call: TRBV5-8; d_call: -; clone_size: few; cdr3_nt: TGTGCCAGCAGCTTGGGGGGCGGCTCCTCTGAAGCTTTCTTT; cdr3_aa: CASSLGGGSSEAFF
j_call: TRBJ2-3; v_call: TRBV6-4; d_call: -; clone_size: -; cdr3_nt: TGTGCCAGCAGCCCAGGGGGGAGCGCAGATACGCAGTATTTT; cdr3_aa: CASSPGGSADTQYF
j_call: TRBJ1-3; v_call: TRBV6-5; d_call: -; clone_size: -; cdr3_nt: TGTGCCAGCAGGCGGACTTCTACAGCTGGAAACACCATATATTTT; cdr3_aa: CASRRTSTAGNTIYF
j_call: TRBJ1-4; v_call: TRBV21-1; d_call: -; clone_size: -; cdr3_nt: TGTGCCAGCACCCCTTTAGAAGCAACTAATGAAAAACTGTTTTTT; cdr3_aa: CASTPLEATNEKLFF
j_call: TRBJ2-3; v_call: TRBV5-1; d_call: -; clone_size: -; cdr3_nt: TGCGCCAGCAATAAAGGGGGTCTTAGCACAGATACGCAGTATTTT; cdr3_aa: CASNKGGLSTDTQYF
j_call: TRBJ1-5; v_call: TRBV28; d_call: TRBD1; clone_size: -; cdr3_nt: TGTGCCAGCAGTAAATCAGGGGGCAGAGGCAATCAGCCCCAGCATTTT; cdr3_aa: CASSKSGGRGNQPQHF
j_call: TRBJ1-2; v_call: TRBV5-6; d_call: TRBD1; clone_size: -; cdr3_nt: TGTGCCAGCAGCCCAACGGGGACAGGGTCTTTAGGCTACACCTTC; cdr3_aa: CASSPTGTGSLGYTF
j_call: TRBJ1-2; v_call: TRBV2; d_call: -; clone_size: -; cdr3_nt: TGTGCCAGCAGTGACCAGGGGAACTATGGCTACACCTTC; cdr3_aa: CASSDQGNYGYTF
j_call: TRBJ2-1; v_call: TRBV15; d_call: -; clone_size: -; cdr3_nt: TGTGCCACCAGCTTTGGCCTTGGGGGGTCCTACAATGAGCAGTTCTTC; cdr3_aa: CATSFGLGGSYNEQFF
j_call: TRBJ1-2; v_call: TRBV10-3; d_call: TRBD1; clone_size: -; cdr3_nt: TGTGCCATCAGGCTGGAGACAGGGACTAACTATGGCTACACCTTC; cdr3_aa: CAIRLETGTNYGYTF
j_call: TRBJ2-1; v_call: TRBV20-1; d_call: TRBD1; clone_size: -; cdr3_nt: TGCAGTGCTGAAAGGACAGGGGGCCTGTTCTTC; cdr3_aa: CSAERTGGLFF
j_call: TRBJ2-3; v_call: TRBV6-5; d_call: TRBD1; clone_size: -; cdr3_nt: TGTGCCAGCACCGTCAGGGGGCGAAGGACAGATACGCAGTATTTT; cdr3_aa: CASTVRGRRTDTQYF
j_call: TRBJ2-3; v_call: TRBV27; d_call: TRBD2; clone_size: -; cdr3_nt: TGTGCCAGCAGGGCGAGCGGGGGGCGGGGTACGCAGTATTTT; cdr3_aa: CASRASGGRGTQYF
j_call: TRBJ1-5; v_call: TRBV2; d_call: -; clone_size: -; cdr3_nt: TGTGCCAGCAACGAGGGGGAAGGTCAGCCCCAGCATTTT; cdr3_aa: CASNEGEGQPQHF
j_call: TRBJ1-2; v_call: TRBV29-1; d_call: -; clone_size: -; cdr3_nt: TGCAGCGTTGACGGTCAGGTCTATGGCTACACCTTC; cdr3_aa: CSVDGQVYGYTF
j_call: TRBJ1-1; v_call: TRBV30; d_call: TRBD1; clone_size: -; cdr3_nt: TGTGCCTGGAGTTCTCAACCAGGGGGGTCCGAAGCTTTCTTT; cdr3_aa: CAWSSQPGGSEAFF
j_call: TRBJ1-1; v_call: TRBV28; d_call: -; clone_size: -; cdr3_nt: TGTGCCAGCACTAGCCCCTCAGGACAGTCCACTGAAGCTTTCTTT; cdr3_aa: CASTSPSGQSTEAFF
j_call: TRBJ2-7; v_call: TRBV2; d_call: TRBD1; clone_size: -; cdr3_nt: TGTGCCAGCAGTGGGGACAGGGCTAACGAGCAGTACTTC; cdr3_aa: CASSGDRANEQYF
j_call: TRBJ1-1; v_call: TRBV30; d_call: -; clone_size: -; cdr3_nt: TGTGCCTGGGGTCGGGGGACTGAAGCTTTCTTT; cdr3_aa: CAWGRGTEAFF
j_call: TRBJ2-1; v_call: TRBV19; d_call: -; clone_size: once; cdr3_nt: TGTGCCAGTAGTGTACAGGAGTCAGCCAGCAATGAGCAGTTCTTC; cdr3_aa: CASSVQESASNEQFF
j_call: TRBJ1-2; v_call: TRBV9; d_call: TRBD1; clone_size: once; cdr3_nt: TGTGCCAGCAGTAAGACAGGGGGCGACTATGGCTACACCTTC; cdr3_aa: CASSKTGGDYGYTF
j_call: TRBJ2-2; v_call: TRBV5-6; d_call: -; clone_size: -; cdr3_nt: TGTGCCAGCAGCTCAAGTCGGGCGAACACCGGGGAGCTGTTTTTT; cdr3_aa: CASSSSRANTGELFF
j_call: TRBJ2-3; v_call: TRBV7-2; d_call: TRBD2; clone_size: -; cdr3_nt: TGTGCCAGCAGCTTACAAGCGGGGGGGCCAACAGATACGCAGTATTTT; cdr3_aa: CASSLQAGGPTDTQYF
j_call: TRBJ2-3; v_call: TRBV18; d_call: -; clone_size: -; cdr3_nt: TGTGCCAGCTCACCCTCGACAGCAGATACGCAGTATTTT; cdr3_aa: CASSPSTADTQYF
j_call: TRBJ1-3; v_call: TRBV12-5; d_call: -; clone_size: -; cdr3_nt: TGTGCTAGTGGTTCTGACAGGTTACACACCATATATTTT; cdr3_aa: CASGSDRLHTIYF
j_call: TRBJ2-7; v_call: TRBV30; d_call: TRBD2; clone_size: -; cdr3_nt: TGTGCCTGGAGTGGAGGACTAGAAGGCGAGCAGTACTTC; cdr3_aa: CAWSGGLEGEQYF
j_call: TRBJ1-4; v_call: TRBV5-4; d_call: -; clone_size: -; cdr3_nt: TGTGCCAGCAGCTTGGCGGGGACAGAAAAACTGTTTTTT; cdr3_aa: CASSLAGTEKLFF
j_call: TRBJ2-7; v_call: TRBV7-6; d_call: TRBD2; clone_size: -; cdr3_nt: TGTGCCAGCAGCCCCCTCTCTAGCGGGGGGGCGGGGGAGCAGTACTTC; cdr3_aa: CASSPLSSGGAGEQYF
j_call: TRBJ2-7; v_call: TRBV19; d_call: TRBD1; clone_size: -; cdr3_nt: TGTGCCAGTAGCCCTCGGGACAGGAGTTCCTACGAGCAGTACTTC; cdr3_aa: CASSPRDRSSYEQYF
j_call: TRBJ1-4; v_call: TRBV2; d_call: -; clone_size: -; cdr3_nt: TGTGCCAGCAGTGAAGAGGTTGGACAGCCACCTAATGAAAAACTGTTTTTT; cdr3_aa: CASSEEVGQPPNEKLFF
j_call: TRBJ2-1; v_call: TRBV11-2; d_call: TRBD2; clone_size: -; cdr3_nt: TGTGCCAGCAGCTTAGGCCTAGCGGGGTACAATGAGCAGTTCTTC; cdr3_aa: CASSLGLAGYNEQFF
j_call: TRBJ2-5; v_call: TRBV5-1; d_call: TRBD2; clone_size: -; cdr3_nt: TGCGCCAGCAGCCGGGGGGGCTCCGGAGAGACCCAGTACTTC; cdr3_aa: CASSRGGSGETQYF
j_call: TRBJ1-2; v_call: TRBV5-1; d_call: -; clone_size: -; cdr3_nt: TGCGCCAGCAGCTTCTCCACGAACTTGAATTCGTACTATGGCTACACCTTC; cdr3_aa: CASSFSTNLNSYYGYTF
j_call: TRBJ2-1; v_call: TRBV2; d_call: TRBD1; clone_size: -; cdr3_nt: TGTGCCAGCAGTCCTTTGGACAGGGGGTCCTACAATGAGCAGTTCTTC; cdr3_aa: CASSPLDRGSYNEQFF
j_call: TRBJ2-2; v_call: TRBV21-1; d_call: -; clone_size: -; cdr3_nt: TGTGCCAGCAGCATCCGGAAAGCGGGGGCCTTCCTTAGCACCGGGGAGCTGTTTTTT; cdr3_aa: CASSIRKAGAFLSTGELFF
j_call: TRBJ2-7; v_call: TRBV30; d_call: TRBD1; clone_size: -; cdr3_nt: TGTGCCTGGAGTCCAAGCCGGACAGGCGACCCTCGGAGCTCCTACGAGCAGTACTTC; cdr3_aa: CAWSPSRTGDPRSSYEQYF
j_call: TRBJ1-2; v_call: TRBV10-3; d_call: TRBD1; clone_size: -; cdr3_nt: TGTGCCATCAGTGAATCCCCGGGACAGGGACATGGCTACACCTTC; cdr3_aa: CAISESPGQGHGYTF
j_call: TRBJ1-1; v_call: TRBV19; d_call: -; clone_size: -; cdr3_nt: TGTGCCAGTAGTGTACCCCGACAGTACACTGAAGCTTTCTTT; cdr3_aa: CASSVPRQYTEAFF
j_call: TRBJ1-2; v_call: TRBV23-1; d_call: -; clone_size: -; cdr3_nt: TGCGCCAGCAGTCAATCCGAGGGAGGATCACAGTATGGCTACACCTTC; cdr3_aa: CASSQSEGGSQYGYTF
j_call: TRBJ1-5; v_call: TRBV18; d_call: -; clone_size: -; cdr3_nt: TGTGCCAGCTCACCCCTCCGGACCGGGGATCAGCCCCAGCATTTT; cdr3_aa: CASSPLRTGDQPQHF
j_call: TRBJ2-3; v_call: TRBV6-5; d_call: -; clone_size: -; cdr3_nt: TGTGCCAGCACCGTCCCAGATACGCAGTATTTT; cdr3_aa: CASTVPDTQYF
j_call: TRBJ1-3; v_call: TRBV28; d_call: -; clone_size: -; cdr3_nt: TGTGCCGGCAGTACCCCCGGGGAAGGGTCTGGAAACACCATATATTTT; cdr3_aa: CAGSTPGEGSGNTIYF
j_call: TRBJ1-6; v_call: TRBV10-1; d_call: TRBD1; clone_size: -; cdr3_nt: TGCGCCAGCAGTGAGGGGACAGGGAACCTCGGCTCACCCCTCCACTTT; cdr3_aa: CASSEGTGNLGSPLHF